This is a list of T cell receptor beta chains from one sample in a study of graft-versus-host responses after intestinal transplantation. Assay: immunoSEQ multiplex PCR; the TCRdb copy retains only in-frame clones and omits some. Of about 150,000 clones in the sample, around 90% are singletons; the top ten hold about 0.19%. These TCRs are of unknown antigen specificity. The specimen was unstimulated CD4+ T cells sorted from spleen or lymph node cells, collected before intestinal transplant. These TCRs come from a human donor who received an intestinal transplant. Both conserved end residues are trimmed from each CDR3. Each record gives: V gene, CDR3 protein.

V: TRBV9
CDR3: ASRGAYGYT

V: TRBV28
CDR3: ASSLTSGGFYEQY

V: TRBV7-3
CDR3: ASSWGLNTGELF

V: TRBV18
CDR3: ASSPPLETIY

V: TRBV28
CDR3: ASSFLGGNYGYT

V: TRBV30
CDR3: AWRAAGSSGNTIY

V: TRBV14
CDR3: ASGRTGAYEQY

V: TRBV7-6
CDR3: ASSLEASGGANEQF

V: TRBV27
CDR3: ASSGNSGNAIY

V: TRBV27
CDR3: ASAADSGNTIY

V: TRBV7-2
CDR3: ASSLDGTDTQY

V: TRBV11-3
CDR3: ASSRQNTGELF

V: TRBV30
CDR3: AWSAGTAGITIY